These 8 T cell receptor beta chains were all obtained from the same sample, sequenced in a study of blood T cells in healthy people across ages. Through a sample-barcoded 5' primer and a J-beta primer mix, a second PCR was run for roughly 6 to 11 cycles. MiXCR was run by TCRdb on the 5' RACE reads, yielding one entry per CDR3 protein. The table shows roughly 800,000 distinct CDR3 sequences, with 20% to 25% occurring only once. These data also formed part of another study, on T cells of mothers and their children.

Sample: blood. All receptors derive from a boy younger than 18 in good health.

A few counts support this clonotype. J is TRBJ2-5 and V is TRBV12-3 or TRBV12-4; D perhaps matches TRBD1 (6 bases). The CDR3 is 15 amino acids. Trimming took off 4 bases at V and 2 bases at J, with 14 bases between the two ends. The CDR3: CASSSGTLSQETQYF. The CDR3 DNA reads as TGTGCCAGCAGTTCCGGGACACTGTCGCAAGAGACCCAGTACTTC.

The CDR3 is CASSLASGQTQYGYTF. The DNA of the CDR3 is TGTGCCAGCAGCCTCGCGTCTGGGCAGACTCAATATGGCTACACCTTC. The gene calls are TRBV4-2 and TRBJ1-2; D is uncertain. Between the trimmed V and J ends, which lost 4 bases and 5 bases, there was a span of 20 bases. Germline V CDR1 and CDR2: LGHNA, YNFKEQ. The CDR3 is made up of 16 amino acids.

This clonotype turned up a few times. The J gene is TRBJ2-5, the V gene TRBV29-1; 7 bases fit TRBD1. The J call may be in error: the DNA end matches TRBJ2-7 better. Germline V gives CDR1 SQVTM, CDR2 ANQGSEA. The CDR3 runs 14 residues. CDR3: CSVEGWQGAYEQYF. The CDR3 DNA reads TGCAGCGTTGAAGGTTGGCAGGGGGCCTACGAGCAGTACTTC.

Comment on this clonotype: This clone may be a read error of a much larger clone one base away. The gene calls are TRBV12-3 or TRBV12-4 and TRBJ2-7; D gene uncertain. The CDR3 contains 13 residues. CDR3 bases: TGTGCCATCAGTTTTGGACCAGGCTACGAGCAGTACTTC. Translating it yields CAISFGPGYEQYF.

V and J are TRBV29-1 and TRBJ1-4; 7 positions match TRBD1. The junction had 4 bases not matched to a gene; V was cut back by 5 bases and J by 4 bases. The CDR3 length is 13 residues. Germline V gives CDR1 SQVTM, CDR2 ANQGSEA. This chain's CDR3 is CSVLTGLNEKLFF. Written as DNA, the CDR3 is TGCAGCGTTTTGACAGGGCTTAATGAAAAACTGTTTTTT.

This chain uses TRBV27 with TRBJ2-7; tentatively, D is TRBD1 or TRBD2 (5 bases each). Between the trimmed V and J ends, which lost 4 bases and 1 base, there was a span of 14 bases. This CDR3 is 15 amino acids long. CDR1 and CDR2 from the germline V gene are MNHEY and SMNVEV (reference sequence). The CDR3: CASSSPGRLSYEQYF. The CDR3, as DNA: TGTGCCAGCAGTTCGCCGGGGCGCCTGTCCTACGAGCAGTACTTC.

The sample holds a few counts of this clonotype. The CDR3 nucleotides read TGTGCCAGCAGCGCCCCTAGCGGGAGTGTTGACGAGCAGTACTTC. This sequence encodes CASSAPSGSVDEQYF. V usage is TRBV7-2 and J usage is TRBJ2-7; 10 nucleotides align to TRBD2. The ends lost 5 bases at V and 5 bases at J; junction bases unmatched: 9. Germline V lookup: CDR1 SGHTA, CDR2 FQGNSA. This CDR3 contains 15 residues.

The gene calls are TRBV20-1 and TRBJ2-4; 8 nucleotides line up with TRBD1. The CDR3 has 14 amino acids. The V segment lost 6 bases and the J segment 4 bases; nucleotides outside the gene matches: 8. Germline CDR1 reads DFQATT; CDR2 reads SNEGSKA (reference sequence). The CDR3 sequence is CSASLTGAKNIQYF. For the CDR3, the DNA is TGCAGTGCCTCTTTGACAGGGGCTAAAAACATTCAGTACTTC.